The present entry profiles one T cell receptor beta chain with its context. Its antigen is as yet unknown. This specimen comes from a study of STAT5B mutations in CD4+ large granular lymphocyte leukemia. Germline CDR1 and CDR2: SNHLY and FYNNEI. The CDR3 contains 17 residues. The trim removed 6 bases at V and 4 bases at J, leaving 6 bases unmatched. Using immunoSEQ multiplex PCR, the repertoire was profiled, and TCRdb retains in-frame clones only, with some absent. The repertoire holds 8,000 to 8,500 clones, with roughly 70% as singletons. Study results and limitations: CD4-sorted patient repertoires seemed more clonal than healthy CD4+ repertoires.

The sequence was obtained from a woman aged 55-70 years with CD4+ T-cell large granular lymphocyte leukemia. Sequencing was done on a sample of PBMCs. The chain combines TRBV2 with TRBJ2-2; 15 nucleotides align to TRBD2. In DNA form, the CDR3 reads TGTGCCAGCAGCCGGACTAGCGGGGGGGCGATCACCGGGGAGCTGTTTTTT. Amino acids: CASSRTSGGAITGELFF.